The rows below give T cell receptor beta chains drawn from one sample of a study of shared clonotypes between healthy human individuals. TCRdb's copy holds only in-frame clones and misses some; the assay was immunoSEQ multiplex PCR. The sample shows about 610,000 clones, roughly 95% of them seen only once. The sequencing sample was made of naive CD8+ T cells sorted from blood. The receptors derive from a woman aged 25 to 39 in good health. The CDR3 runs from the conserved cysteine through the conserved F or W. A D gene is named only where the DNA matches it firmly.

v_call: TRBV7-9; j_call: TRBJ2-7; d_call: TRBD1; cdr3_aa: CASSGEGTGPKYEQYF
v_call: TRBV25-1; j_call: TRBJ2-7; d_call: -; cdr3_aa: CASSVGNSYEQYF
v_call: TRBV27; j_call: TRBJ2-2; d_call: TRBD1; cdr3_aa: CATLRGRVTGELFF
v_call: TRBV7-8; j_call: TRBJ2-7; d_call: TRBD2; cdr3_aa: CASSSGLAGIYEQYF
v_call: TRBV25-1; j_call: TRBJ2-7; d_call: -; cdr3_aa: CASSEVGSEQYF
v_call: TRBV7-8; j_call: TRBJ2-3; d_call: -; cdr3_aa: CASSPGPGEADTQYF
v_call: TRBV28; j_call: TRBJ2-1; d_call: -; cdr3_aa: CASSFLTPEGGYNEQFF
v_call: TRBV27; j_call: TRBJ2-2; d_call: -; cdr3_aa: CASSPRVDGAGELFF
v_call: TRBV11-2; j_call: TRBJ2-1; d_call: -; cdr3_aa: CASSLVFSRSYNEQFF
v_call: TRBV28; j_call: TRBJ2-5; d_call: -; cdr3_aa: CASSHELPFQETQYF